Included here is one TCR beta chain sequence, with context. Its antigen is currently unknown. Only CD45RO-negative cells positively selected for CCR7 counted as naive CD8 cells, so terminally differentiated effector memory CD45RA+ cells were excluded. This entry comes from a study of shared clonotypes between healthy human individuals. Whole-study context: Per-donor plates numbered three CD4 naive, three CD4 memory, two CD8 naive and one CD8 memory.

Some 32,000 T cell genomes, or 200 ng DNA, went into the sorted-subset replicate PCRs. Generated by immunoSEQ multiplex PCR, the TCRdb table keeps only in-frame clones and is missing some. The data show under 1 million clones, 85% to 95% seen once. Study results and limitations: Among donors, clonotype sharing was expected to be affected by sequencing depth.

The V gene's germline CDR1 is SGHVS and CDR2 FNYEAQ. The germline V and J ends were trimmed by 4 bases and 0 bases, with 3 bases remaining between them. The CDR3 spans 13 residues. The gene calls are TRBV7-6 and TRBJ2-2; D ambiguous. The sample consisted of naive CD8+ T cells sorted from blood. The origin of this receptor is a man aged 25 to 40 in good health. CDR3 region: CASSYSNTGELFF. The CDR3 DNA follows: TGTGCCAGCAGCTATTCGAACACCGGGGAGCTGTTTTTT.